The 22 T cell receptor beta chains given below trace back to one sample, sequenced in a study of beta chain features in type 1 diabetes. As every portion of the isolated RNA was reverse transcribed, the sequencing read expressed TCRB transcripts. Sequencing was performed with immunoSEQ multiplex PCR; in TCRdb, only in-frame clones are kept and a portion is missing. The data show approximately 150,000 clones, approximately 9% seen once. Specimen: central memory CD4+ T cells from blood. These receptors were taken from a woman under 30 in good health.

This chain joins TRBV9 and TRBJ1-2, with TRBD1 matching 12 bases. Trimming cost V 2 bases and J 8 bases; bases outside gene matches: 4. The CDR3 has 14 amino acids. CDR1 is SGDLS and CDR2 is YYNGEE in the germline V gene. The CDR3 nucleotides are TGTGCCAGCAGCGTGGGGACAGGGGGCATAGGCTACACCTTC. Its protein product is CASSVGTGGIGYTF. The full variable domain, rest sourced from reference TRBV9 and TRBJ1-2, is DSGVTQTPKHLITATGQRVTLRCSPRSGDLSVYWYQQSLDQGLQFLIQYYNGEERAKGNILERFSAQQFPDLHSELNLSSLELGDSALYFCASSVGTGGIGYTFGSGTRLTVV.

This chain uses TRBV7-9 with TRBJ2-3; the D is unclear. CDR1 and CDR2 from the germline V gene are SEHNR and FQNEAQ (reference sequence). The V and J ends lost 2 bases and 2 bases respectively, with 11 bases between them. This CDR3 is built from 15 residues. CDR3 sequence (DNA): TGTGCCAGCAGCTTATCCAGATCAACCACAGATACGCAGTATTTT. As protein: CASSLSRSTTDTQYF. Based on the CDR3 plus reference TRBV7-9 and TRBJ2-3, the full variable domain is DTGVSQNPRHKITKRGQNVTFRCDPISEHNRLYWYRQTLGQGPEFLTYFQNEAQLEKSRLLSDRFSAERPKGSFSTLEIQRTEQGDSAMYLCASSLSRSTTDTQYFGPGTRLTVL.

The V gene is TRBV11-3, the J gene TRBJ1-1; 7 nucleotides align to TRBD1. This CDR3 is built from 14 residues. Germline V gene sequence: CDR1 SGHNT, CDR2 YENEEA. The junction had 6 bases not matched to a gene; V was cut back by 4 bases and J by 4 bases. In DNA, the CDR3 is TGTGCCAGCAGCTCACACAGGGGTTCCACTGAAGCTTTCTTT. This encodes CASSSHRGSTEAFF.

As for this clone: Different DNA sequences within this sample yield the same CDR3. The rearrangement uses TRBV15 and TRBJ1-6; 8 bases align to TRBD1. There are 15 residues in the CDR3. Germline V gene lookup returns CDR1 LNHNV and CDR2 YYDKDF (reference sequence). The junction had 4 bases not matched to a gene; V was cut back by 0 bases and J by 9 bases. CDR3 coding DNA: TGTGCCACCAGCAGAGAACAGGGGGGAATTTCACCCCTCCACTTT. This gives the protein CATSREQGGISPLHF.

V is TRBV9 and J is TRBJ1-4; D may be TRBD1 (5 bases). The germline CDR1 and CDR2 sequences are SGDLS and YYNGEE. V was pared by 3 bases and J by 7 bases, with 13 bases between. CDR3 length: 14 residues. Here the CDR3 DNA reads TGTGCCAGCAGCGAGCAGCCAAGGGGTGAAAAACTGTTTTTT. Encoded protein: CASSEQPRGEKLFF.

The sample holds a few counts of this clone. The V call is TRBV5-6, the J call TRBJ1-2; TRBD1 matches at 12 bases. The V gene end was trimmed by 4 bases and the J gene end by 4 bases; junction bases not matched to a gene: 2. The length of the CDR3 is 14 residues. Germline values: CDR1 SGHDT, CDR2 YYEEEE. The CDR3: CASSGTGGGYGYTF. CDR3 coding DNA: TGTGCCAGCAGCGGGACAGGGGGCGGCTATGGCTACACCTTC.

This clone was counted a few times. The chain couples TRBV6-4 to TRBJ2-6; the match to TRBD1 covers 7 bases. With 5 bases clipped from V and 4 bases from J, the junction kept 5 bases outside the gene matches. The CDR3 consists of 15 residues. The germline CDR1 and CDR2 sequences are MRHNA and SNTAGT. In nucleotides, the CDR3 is TGTGCCAGCAGTATTACAGGGGCCGGGGCCAACGTCCTGACTTTC. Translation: CASSITGAGANVLTF.

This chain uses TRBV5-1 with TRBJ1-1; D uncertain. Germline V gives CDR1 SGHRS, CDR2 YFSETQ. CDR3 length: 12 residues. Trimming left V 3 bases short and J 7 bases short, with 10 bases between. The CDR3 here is CASSSRHGEAFF. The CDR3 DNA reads TGCGCCAGCAGCTCCCGACACGGTGAAGCTTTCTTT.

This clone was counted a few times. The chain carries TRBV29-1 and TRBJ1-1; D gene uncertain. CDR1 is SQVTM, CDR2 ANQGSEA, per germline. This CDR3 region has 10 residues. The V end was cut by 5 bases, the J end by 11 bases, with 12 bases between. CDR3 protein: CSVWTVRAFF. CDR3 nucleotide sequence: TGCAGCGTTTGGACTGTTCGGGCTTTCTTT. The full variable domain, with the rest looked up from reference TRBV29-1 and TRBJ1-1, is SAVISQKPSRDICQRGTSLTIQCQVDSQVTMMFWYRQQPGQSLTLIATANQGSEATYESGFVIDKFPISRPNLTFSTLTVSNMSPEDSSIYLCSVWTVRAFFGQGTRLTVV.

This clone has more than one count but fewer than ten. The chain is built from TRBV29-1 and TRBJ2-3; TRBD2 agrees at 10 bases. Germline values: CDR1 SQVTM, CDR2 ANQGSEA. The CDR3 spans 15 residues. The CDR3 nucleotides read TGCGCTGGAGATCCCCTAGCGGGGGCCGGGGATACGCAGTATTTT. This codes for CAGDPLAGAGDTQYF.

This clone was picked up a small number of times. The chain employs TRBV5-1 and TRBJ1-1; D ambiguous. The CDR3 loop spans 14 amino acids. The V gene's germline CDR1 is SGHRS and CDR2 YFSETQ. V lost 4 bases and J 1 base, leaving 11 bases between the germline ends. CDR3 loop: CASSPTVGNTEAFF. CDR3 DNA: TGCGCCAGCAGCCCAACAGTGGGGAACACTGAAGCTTTCTTT.

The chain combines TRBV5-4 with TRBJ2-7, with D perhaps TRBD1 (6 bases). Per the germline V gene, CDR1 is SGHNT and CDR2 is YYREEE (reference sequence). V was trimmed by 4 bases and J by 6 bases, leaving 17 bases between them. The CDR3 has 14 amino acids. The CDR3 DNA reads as TGTGCCAGCAGCCTTGCCGGGGCCAGGGGCGAGCAGTACTTC. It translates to CASSLAGARGEQYF.

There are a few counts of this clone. CDR3 protein: CAVTAEQGRDSPLHF. CDR3 nucleotides: TGTGCCGTCACGGCAGAACAGGGGCGGGATTCACCCCTCCACTTT. The chain uses TRBV10-3 and TRBJ1-6, with TRBD1 matching 7 bases. CDR1 and CDR2 (germline): ENHRY, SYGVKD. The ends lost 11 bases at V and 8 bases at J; junction bases unmatched: 15. The CDR3 length is 15 residues.

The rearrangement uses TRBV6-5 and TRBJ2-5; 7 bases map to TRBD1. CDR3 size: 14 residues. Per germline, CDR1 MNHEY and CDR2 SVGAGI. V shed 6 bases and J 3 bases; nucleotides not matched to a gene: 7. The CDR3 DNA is TGTGCCAGCAGGGAGAAGGGGGCGGAAGAGACCCAGTACTTC. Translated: CASREKGAEETQYF.

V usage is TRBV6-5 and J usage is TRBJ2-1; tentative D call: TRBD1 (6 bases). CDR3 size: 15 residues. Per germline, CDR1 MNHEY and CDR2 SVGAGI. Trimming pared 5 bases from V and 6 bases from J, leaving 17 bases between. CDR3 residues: CASSRKGGLGNEQFF. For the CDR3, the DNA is TGTGCCAGCAGTCGCAAAGGGGGTCTGGGCAATGAGCAGTTCTTC.

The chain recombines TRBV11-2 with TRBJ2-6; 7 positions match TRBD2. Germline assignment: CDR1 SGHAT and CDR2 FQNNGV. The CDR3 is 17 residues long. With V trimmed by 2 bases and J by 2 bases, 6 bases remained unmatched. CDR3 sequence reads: CASSLLPGGTGANVLTF. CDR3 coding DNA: TGTGCCAGCAGCTTATTACCGGGAGGAACTGGGGCCAACGTCCTGACTTTC.

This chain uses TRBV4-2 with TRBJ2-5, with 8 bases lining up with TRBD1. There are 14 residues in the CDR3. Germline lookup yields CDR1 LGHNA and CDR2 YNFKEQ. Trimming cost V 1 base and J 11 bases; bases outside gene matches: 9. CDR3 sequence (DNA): TGTGCCAGCAGCCAAGGAGGGGTACAGGGGGAGCAGTACTTC. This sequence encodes CASSQGGVQGEQYF.

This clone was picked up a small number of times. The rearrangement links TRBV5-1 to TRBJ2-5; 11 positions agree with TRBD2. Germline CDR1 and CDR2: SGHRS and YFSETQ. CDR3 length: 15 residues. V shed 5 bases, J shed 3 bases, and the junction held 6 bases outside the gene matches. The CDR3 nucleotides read TGCGCCAGCAGGGCTAGCGGGAGGCCGGAAGAGACCCAGTACTTC. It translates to CASRASGRPEETQYF.

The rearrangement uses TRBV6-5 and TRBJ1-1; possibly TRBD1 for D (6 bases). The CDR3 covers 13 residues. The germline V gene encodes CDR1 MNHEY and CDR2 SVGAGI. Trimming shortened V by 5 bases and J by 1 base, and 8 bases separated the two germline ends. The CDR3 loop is CASSEQGNTEAFF. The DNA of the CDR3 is TGTGCCAGCAGTGAACAGGGGAACACTGAAGCTTTCTTT.

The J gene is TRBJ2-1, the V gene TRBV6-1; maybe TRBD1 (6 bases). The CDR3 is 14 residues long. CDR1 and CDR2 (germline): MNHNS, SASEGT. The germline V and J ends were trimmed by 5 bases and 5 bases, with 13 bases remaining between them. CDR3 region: CASSPRQVNNEQFF. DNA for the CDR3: TGTGCCAGCAGTCCCCGACAGGTTAACAATGAGCAGTTCTTC.

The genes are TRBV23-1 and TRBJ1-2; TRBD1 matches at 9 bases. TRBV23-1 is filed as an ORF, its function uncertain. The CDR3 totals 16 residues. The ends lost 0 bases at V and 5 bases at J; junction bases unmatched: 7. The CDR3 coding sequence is TGCGCCAGCAGTCAATCCAGAGGGACAGGGCCTTATGGCTACACCTTC. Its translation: CASSQSRGTGPYGYTF.

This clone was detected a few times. The DNA for the CDR3 is TGTGCCAGCAGTTACTCTTGGGAGGGCACCACAGATACGCAGTATTTT. Translation gives CASSYSWEGTTDTQYF. The V gene is TRBV6-5, the J gene TRBJ2-3; 7 bases fit TRBD2. The trim removed 0 bases at V and 2 bases at J, leaving 5 bases unmatched. Germline assignment: CDR1 MNHEY and CDR2 SVGAGI. This CDR3 comprises 16 residues.